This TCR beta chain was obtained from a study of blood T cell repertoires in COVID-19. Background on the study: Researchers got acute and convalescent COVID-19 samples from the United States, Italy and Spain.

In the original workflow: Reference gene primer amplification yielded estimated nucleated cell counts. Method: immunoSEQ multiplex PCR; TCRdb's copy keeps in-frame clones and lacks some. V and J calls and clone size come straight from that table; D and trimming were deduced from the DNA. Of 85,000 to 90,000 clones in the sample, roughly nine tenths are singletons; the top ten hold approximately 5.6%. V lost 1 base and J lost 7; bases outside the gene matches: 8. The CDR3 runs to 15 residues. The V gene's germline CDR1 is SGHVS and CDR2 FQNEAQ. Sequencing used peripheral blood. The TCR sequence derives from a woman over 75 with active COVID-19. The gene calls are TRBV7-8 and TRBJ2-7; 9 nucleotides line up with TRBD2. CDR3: CASSLVVAGEREQYF. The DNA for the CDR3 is TGTGCCAGCAGCTTAGTGGTAGCGGGAGAGAGGGAGCAGTACTTC.